This record covers a single T cell receptor (beta chain). Its antigen is undetermined. Some clones are missing from TCRdb's copy, which holds only in-frame ones; the method was immunoSEQ multiplex PCR. The table includes 130,000 or so clones, roughly 85% detected once. Time point indicated: baseline pretreatment blood. The treatment denotes: 15 Gy SBRT to primary tumor, nephrectomy 4 weeks later. The patient's renal cell carcinoma had clear cell pathology. These data come from a study of radiation and T cells in renal cell carcinoma. Study summary: Nephrectomy followed 15 Gy stereotactic body radiation by 4 weeks. Findings and caveats of the study: Top tumor clonotypes rose in blood 2 weeks post-radiation, then contracted.

Germline V lookup: CDR1 MNHEY, CDR2 SVGAGI. This CDR3 region has 13 residues. The V gene lost 8 bases and the J gene lost 0 bases, with 8 bases spanning the gap. The TCR was taken from a woman in her 50s with renal cell carcinoma. The J gene is TRBJ1-5, the V gene TRBV6-5, with unresolved D. Sample: blood, taken from a patient whose treatment included radiotherapy and nephrectomy. CDR3 in amino acids: CASCSGSNQPQHF. The CDR3 DNA follows: TGTGCCAGCTGTTCGGGTAGCAATCAGCCCCAGCATTTT.